The rows below give T cell receptor beta chains drawn from one sample of a study of blood T cell repertoires in COVID-19. Libraries were prepared by immunoSEQ multiplex PCR; TCRdb keeps only in-frame clonotypes and omits some of them. The sample carries about 230,000 clones, about 86% recorded once. Specimen: peripheral blood. These receptor sequences come from a man aged 50 to 60 with active or convalescent COVID-19. CDR3s include the opening cysteine and the closing phenylalanine or tryptophan. Fields, in order: clone size, V gene, J gene, CDR3 protein. Not all rows give a size; the values are once, few, many and, for expanded clones, a class.

clone_size: NA
v_call: TRBV19
j_call: TRBJ1-4
cdr3_aa: CASSADRVMGEKLFF

clone_size: few
v_call: TRBV4-2
j_call: TRBJ1-6
cdr3_aa: CASSQESENSPLHF

clone_size: NA
v_call: TRBV11-2
j_call: TRBJ2-3
cdr3_aa: CASTQTGGNTQYF

clone_size: NA
v_call: TRBV6-2/TRBV6-3
j_call: TRBJ2-1
cdr3_aa: CASSSASGGGRNEQFF

clone_size: NA
v_call: TRBV5-1
j_call: TRBJ1-2
cdr3_aa: CASSLELGGRSGYTF

clone_size: few
v_call: TRBV6-5
j_call: TRBJ1-5
cdr3_aa: CASSRDREDQPQHF

clone_size: NA
v_call: TRBV28
j_call: TRBJ2-1
cdr3_aa: CASTLGRMNEQFF

clone_size: once
v_call: TRBV2
j_call: TRBJ1-6
cdr3_aa: CASYRGWNSPLHF

clone_size: NA
v_call: TRBV30
j_call: TRBJ1-3
cdr3_aa: CAWSRQALSGNTIYF

clone_size: NA
v_call: TRBV11-3
j_call: TRBJ2-2
cdr3_aa: CASSLGGGVDTGELFF

clone_size: NA
v_call: TRBV24-1
j_call: TRBJ1-5
cdr3_aa: CATTSSHLSNQPQHF

clone_size: NA
v_call: TRBV5-1
j_call: TRBJ2-1
cdr3_aa: CASRGDRTDNEQFF

clone_size: NA
v_call: TRBV19
j_call: TRBJ2-3
cdr3_aa: CASSVGTGGTDTQYF

clone_size: NA
v_call: TRBV10-3
j_call: TRBJ1-1
cdr3_aa: CAISDFSTEAFF

clone_size: NA
v_call: TRBV24-1
j_call: TRBJ1-2
cdr3_aa: CATSDLGRKITF

clone_size: NA
v_call: TRBV9
j_call: TRBJ2-3
cdr3_aa: CASSVPSTDTQYF

clone_size: few
v_call: TRBV19
j_call: TRBJ2-7
cdr3_aa: CASSIGTRDYEQYF

clone_size: few
v_call: TRBV7-7
j_call: TRBJ1-1
cdr3_aa: CASSANRGAEAFF

clone_size: NA
v_call: TRBV5-6
j_call: TRBJ1-2
cdr3_aa: CASSGDRGSYGYTF

clone_size: NA
v_call: TRBV3-1/TRBV3-2
j_call: TRBJ1-2
cdr3_aa: CASSQGSSGVGYGYTF

clone_size: NA
v_call: TRBV5-1
j_call: TRBJ1-2
cdr3_aa: CASSLERGWGTGMTDGYTF

clone_size: NA
v_call: TRBV5-1
j_call: TRBJ1-3
cdr3_aa: CASSRLGGSGNTIYF

clone_size: NA
v_call: TRBV20-1
j_call: TRBJ1-5
cdr3_aa: CSASSGRNQPQHF